The clone carrying this TCR beta chain was counted at least ten times. Antigen unknown. The library was built for alpha chains, so this beta chain is an off-target read and its size means little. This sample is drawn from a study of spatial heterogeneity in lung cancer. Whole-study findings and limits: Within tumors, counts of expanded alpha and beta TCRs tracked tumor mutation counts. Coverage of tumor T cells, by estimate, reached 7% to 9% for alpha chains and less than 15% for beta chains.

Time point of the sample: sample taken at primary tumor resection. Just over 70 TRACERx patients with early, untreated non-small cell lung cancer donated samples. This CDR3 has 15 amino acids. Losses at the gene ends were 7 bases for V and 7 bases for J; bases not matched to a gene: 8. Every cDNA TCR molecule received its own unique molecular identifier. MiXCR, run by TCRdb on the 5' RACE reads, gives a single entry per CDR3 protein. In the table there are around 8,100 distinct CDR3 sequences, around 13% of which are singletons. The sequencing used lung tumor tissue, collected at surgery. This sequence was found in a male donor with early-stage non-small cell lung cancer. This chain links TRBV12-3 or TRBV12-4 with TRBJ2-1; 12 nucleotides agree with TRBD2. The CDR3 coding sequence is TGTGCCAGCATCCTAGCGGGAGGGCCGGGAAATGAGCAGTTCTTC. Translated, it gives CASILAGGPGNEQFF.